The clone carrying this T cell receptor beta chain was counted ten times or more. The sample originates from a study of human T cells and chemical hapten exposure. CDR3 length equals 13 residues. The V gene lost 8 bases and the J gene lost 5 bases, with 15 bases spanning the gap. CDR1 SEHNR and CDR2 FQNEAQ come from the germline V gene (reference sequence). Time point here: patch test 2, 6 weeks after DPC sensitization. Sample treatment: therapeutic diphenylcyclopropenone sensitization with weekly scalp DPC. Donors, patients with alopecia ranging from 18 to 70 years old and judged suitable for DPC, provided samples. TCRdb independently ran MiXCR on the RACE reads; one entry per CDR3 protein. The sample records more than 75,000 distinct CDR3 sequences, about 9.3% being singletons.

Sequenced material: whole blood, taken in connection with sensitization to the hapten diphenylcyclopropenone (DPC). The TCR comes from a woman aged 40 to 49 with alopecia areata. Some clones in this sample may be carry-over from other donors' samples. The rearrangement joins TRBV7-9 to TRBJ1-1; D call uncertain. This chain's CDR3 is CASRMVKRTEAFF. CDR3 bases: TGTGCCAGCCGTATGGTAAAGAGGACTGAAGCTTTCTTT.